This entry describes one T cell receptor beta chain. These data are taken from a study of blood T cell repertoires in COVID-19. Study summary: Samples of COVID-19 (acute and convalescent) were obtained from the United States, Italy and Spain.

Sequenced by immunoSEQ multiplex PCR; TCRdb stores in-frame clones only, minus some. The profile shows 400,000 to 450,000 clones, less than 95% of them singletons. From germline, CDR1 is LGHDT and CDR2 YNNKEL (reference sequence). CDR3 size: 14 residues. Trimming shortened V by 1 base and J by 4 bases, and 8 bases separated the two germline ends. Adults between roughly 18 and 90 years of age took part from about two dozen US areas. Participant reports of clinical history set cohort assignment. Two negative PCRs, clearance, or symptom resolution characterized the recovered Cohort 3 donors. The chain combines TRBV3-1 (or the pseudogene TRBV3-2) with TRBJ1-3; D not certain. Sequenced: PBMCs or T cells enriched from blood (not recorded which). This receptor was obtained from a young man who had recovered from COVID-19. The CDR3 loop reads CASSQVGWGNTIYF. Here the CDR3 DNA reads TGTGCCAGCAGCCAAGTCGGTTGGGGAAACACCATATATTTT.